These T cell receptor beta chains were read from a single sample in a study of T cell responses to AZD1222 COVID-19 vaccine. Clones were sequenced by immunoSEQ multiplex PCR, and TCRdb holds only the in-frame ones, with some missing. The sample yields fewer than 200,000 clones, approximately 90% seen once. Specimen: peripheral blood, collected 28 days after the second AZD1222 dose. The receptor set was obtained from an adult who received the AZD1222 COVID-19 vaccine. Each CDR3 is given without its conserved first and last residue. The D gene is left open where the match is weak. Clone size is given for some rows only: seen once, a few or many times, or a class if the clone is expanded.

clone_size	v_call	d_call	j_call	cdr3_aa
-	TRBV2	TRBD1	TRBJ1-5	ASRNRGSFEPQH
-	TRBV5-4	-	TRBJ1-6	ASSLAQPNSPLH
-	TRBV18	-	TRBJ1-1	ASSPARSTEAF
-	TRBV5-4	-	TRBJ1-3	ASSLAPGSGNTIY
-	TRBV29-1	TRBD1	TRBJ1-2	SVPRQGTNYGYT
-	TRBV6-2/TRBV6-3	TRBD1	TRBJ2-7	ASSSRDRGKQY
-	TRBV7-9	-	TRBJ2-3	ASSLGQAKRDTQY
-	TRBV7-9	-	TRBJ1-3	ASSPDGSGNTIY
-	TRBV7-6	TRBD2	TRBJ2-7	ASSLGASGRVGEQY
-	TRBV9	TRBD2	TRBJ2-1	ASSEGTSGFSYNEQF
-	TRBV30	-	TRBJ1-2	AWSVGADNYGYT
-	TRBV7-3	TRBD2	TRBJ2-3	ASSLGLAGGDTQY
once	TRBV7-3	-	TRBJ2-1	ASSSGAYNEQF
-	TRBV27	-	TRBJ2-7	ASSWRPGGLSAEQY
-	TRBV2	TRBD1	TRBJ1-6	ASSSTGGTPLH
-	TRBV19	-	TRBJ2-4	ASSMPGAKNIQY
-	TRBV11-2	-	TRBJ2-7	ASSSLRGSYEQY
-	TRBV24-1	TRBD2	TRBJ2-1	ATSDLQAGEQF
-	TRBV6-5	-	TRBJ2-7	ASSTDWSEQY
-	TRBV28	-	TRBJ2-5	ASSRESSRKTQY
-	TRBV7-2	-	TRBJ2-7	ASSAGSYEQY
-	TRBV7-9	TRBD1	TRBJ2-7	ASSSGTGAYEQY
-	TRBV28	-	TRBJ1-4	ASSLSRVGGEKLF
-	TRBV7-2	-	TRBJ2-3	ASSFKGTDTQY
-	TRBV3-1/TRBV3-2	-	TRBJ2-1	ASSQPNRIEQF
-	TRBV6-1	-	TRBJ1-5	ASSGPVTVPNQPQH
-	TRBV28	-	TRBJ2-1	ASSQAPIGYNEQF
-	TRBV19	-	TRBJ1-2	ASSIVNGYT
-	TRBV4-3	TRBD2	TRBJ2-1	ASSQTSSPYNEQF
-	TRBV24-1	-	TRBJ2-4	ATAGTKNIQY
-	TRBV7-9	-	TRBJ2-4	ASSLEGTNNIQY
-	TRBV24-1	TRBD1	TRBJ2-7	ATSDPGQGTHEQY
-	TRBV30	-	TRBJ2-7	AWRFRNEQY
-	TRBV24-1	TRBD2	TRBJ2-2	ATRSNSGLGAGELF
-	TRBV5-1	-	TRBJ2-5	ASSLSGLGIETQY
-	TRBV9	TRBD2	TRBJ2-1	ASSVVSGRTYNEQF
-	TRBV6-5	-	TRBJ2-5	ASSLGTPPRETQY
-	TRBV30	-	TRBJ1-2	AWSVGEGRNYGYT
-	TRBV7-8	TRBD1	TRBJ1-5	ASSLNRTGYRQPQH
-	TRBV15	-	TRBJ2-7	ATSRDPPLTLSYEQY
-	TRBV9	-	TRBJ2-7	ASSVDPSSDEQY
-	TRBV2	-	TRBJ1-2	ASSEGLGTDGYT
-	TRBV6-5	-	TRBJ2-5	ASSTYQETQY
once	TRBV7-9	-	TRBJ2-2	ASSTRSSNTGELF
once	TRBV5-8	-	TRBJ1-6	ASSFFRSSYNSPLH
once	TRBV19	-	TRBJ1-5	ASSMGSNQPQH
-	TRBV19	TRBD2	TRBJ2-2	ASSMVSGSRNTGELF
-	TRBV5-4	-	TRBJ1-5	ASSWGSNQPQH
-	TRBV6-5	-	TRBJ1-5	ASSRSSNQPQH
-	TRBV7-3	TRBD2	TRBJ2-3	ASGGRTSGGSTDTQY
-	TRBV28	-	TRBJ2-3	ASSLTIAGLSPPYTQY
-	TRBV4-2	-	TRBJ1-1	ASSQDEGRVLEAF
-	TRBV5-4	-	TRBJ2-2	ASSLSGGSGELF
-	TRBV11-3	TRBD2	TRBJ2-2	ASRPSGRVGELF
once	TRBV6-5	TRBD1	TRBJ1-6	ASSPGQGYSPLH